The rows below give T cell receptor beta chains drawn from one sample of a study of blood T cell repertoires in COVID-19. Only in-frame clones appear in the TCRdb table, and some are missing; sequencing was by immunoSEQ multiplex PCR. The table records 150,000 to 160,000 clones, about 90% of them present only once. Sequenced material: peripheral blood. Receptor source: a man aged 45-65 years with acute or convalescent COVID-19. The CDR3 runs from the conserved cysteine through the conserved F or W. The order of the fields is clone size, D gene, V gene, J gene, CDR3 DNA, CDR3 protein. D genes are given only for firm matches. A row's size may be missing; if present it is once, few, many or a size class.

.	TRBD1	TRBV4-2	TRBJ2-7	TGTGCCAGCAGCCATCTTCCCGGACAGGGTTTCTACGAGCAGTACTTC	CASSHLPGQGFYEQYF
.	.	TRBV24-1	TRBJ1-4	TGTGCCACCAGCCAAAATAATGAAAAACTGTTTTTT	CATSQNNEKLFF
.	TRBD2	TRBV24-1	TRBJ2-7	TGTGCCACCAGTGATCCCGGGACTAGCGGGAGATCCTACGAGCAGTACTTC	CATSDPGTSGRSYEQYF
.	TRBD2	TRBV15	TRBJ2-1	TGTGCCACCAGCAGAAGGACAGGTGCTGGGACTAGCGGATACAATGAGCAGTTCTTC	CATSRRTGAGTSGYNEQFF
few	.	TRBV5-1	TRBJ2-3	TGCGCCAGCAGCTTGACGGGTGGGGGCTGGGATACGCAGTATTTT	CASSLTGGGWDTQYF
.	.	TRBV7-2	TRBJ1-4	TGTGCCAGCAGCTCGTATTCACGGGGGTCTAATGAAAAACTGTTTTTT	CASSSYSRGSNEKLFF
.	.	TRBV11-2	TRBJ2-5	TGTGCCAGCAGCTTTTCGACTAGCCAAGAGACCCAGTACTTC	CASSFSTSQETQYF
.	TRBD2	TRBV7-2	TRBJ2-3	TGTGCCAGCAGCTTTAGAGCGGGGGACACCACAGATACGCAGTATTTT	CASSFRAGDTTDTQYF
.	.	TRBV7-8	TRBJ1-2	TGTGCCAGCAGCGGACGACAGCCTGGATTCTATGGCTACACCTTC	CASSGRQPGFYGYTF
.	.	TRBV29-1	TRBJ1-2	TGCAGCGTTGAAAAACAGTCCTATGGCTACACCTTC	CSVEKQSYGYTF